Listed below are T cell receptor beta chains from one sample, sequenced in a study of blood T cell repertoires in COVID-19. Clones were read by immunoSEQ multiplex PCR, and TCRdb kept only the in-frame ones, dropping some. Among some 260,000 clones listed, approximately 79% were seen once. Sequenced: peripheral blood. The receptors here all came from a woman aged 35 to 49 with active or convalescent COVID-19. Each CDR3 is given with its conserved first and last residue. D genes are given only for firm matches. Rows may omit the clone size; those that give it use once, few, many or a size class.

D gene: -
J gene: TRBJ1-5
clone size: -
V gene: TRBV18
CDR3 protein: CASSPTENQPQHF
CDR3 DNA: TGTGCCAGCTCACCGACAGAGAATCAGCCCCAGCATTTT

D gene: -
J gene: TRBJ2-1
clone size: -
V gene: TRBV3-1/TRBV3-2
CDR3 protein: CASSQDRENEQFF
CDR3 DNA: TGTGCCAGCAGCCAGGACAGAGAGAATGAGCAGTTCTTC

D gene: TRBD2
J gene: TRBJ2-3
clone size: -
V gene: TRBV3-1/TRBV3-2
CDR3 protein: CASSQTRGGNTDTQYF
CDR3 DNA: TGTGCCAGCAGCCAGACCCGGGGAGGGAACACAGATACGCAGTATTTT

D gene: -
J gene: TRBJ1-5
clone size: -
V gene: TRBV27
CDR3 protein: CASSLSGGQPQHF
CDR3 DNA: TGTGCCAGCAGTTTATCAGGGGGTCAGCCCCAGCATTTT

D gene: TRBD1
J gene: TRBJ1-4
clone size: many
V gene: TRBV2
CDR3 protein: CASSEAGTGNEKLFF
CDR3 DNA: TGTGCCAGCAGTGAAGCCGGGACAGGCAATGAAAAACTGTTTTTT

D gene: -
J gene: TRBJ2-2
clone size: few
V gene: TRBV3-1/TRBV3-2
CDR3 protein: CASSQGSVNTGELFF
CDR3 DNA: TGTGCCAGCAGCCAAGGTTCGGTGAACACCGGGGAGCTGTTTTTT

D gene: -
J gene: TRBJ1-1
clone size: -
V gene: TRBV19
CDR3 protein: CASSMAGASTEAFF
CDR3 DNA: TGTGCCAGTAGTATGGCGGGGGCGAGCACTGAAGCTTTCTTT

D gene: TRBD2
J gene: TRBJ2-1
clone size: -
V gene: TRBV7-9
CDR3 protein: CASSPPRRLAGGLEQFF
CDR3 DNA: TGTGCCAGCAGCCCCCCGAGACGGCTAGCGGGGGGACTTGAGCAGTTCTTC

D gene: -
J gene: TRBJ1-2
clone size: -
V gene: TRBV19
CDR3 protein: CASSPGGLGHRYGYTF
CDR3 DNA: TGTGCCAGTAGTCCCGGTGGGTTGGGGCATCGCTATGGCTACACCTTC

D gene: TRBD2
J gene: TRBJ2-3
clone size: -
V gene: TRBV2
CDR3 protein: CASSEGSSGGANTQYF
CDR3 DNA: TGTGCCAGCAGTGAAGGGAGTAGCGGGGGGGCAAATACGCAGTATTTT

D gene: -
J gene: TRBJ1-1
clone size: many
V gene: TRBV6-5
CDR3 protein: CASSNDRQAFF
CDR3 DNA: TGTGCCAGCAGTAACGACAGACAGGCTTTCTTT

D gene: -
J gene: TRBJ2-1
clone size: -
V gene: TRBV11-2
CDR3 protein: CASSTGVGEQFF
CDR3 DNA: TGTGCCAGCAGTACCGGGGTGGGGGAGCAGTTCTTC

D gene: -
J gene: TRBJ1-5
clone size: -
V gene: TRBV5-1
CDR3 protein: CASINPPGGDDPNSNQPQHF
CDR3 DNA: TGCGCCAGCATCAACCCCCCCGGGGGGGACGATCCCAATAGCAATCAGCCCCAGCATTTT

D gene: -
J gene: TRBJ2-4
clone size: -
V gene: TRBV19
CDR3 protein: CASSSSGTRFRNIQYF
CDR3 DNA: TGTGCCAGTAGTTCCTCCGGGACAAGATTTAGAAACATTCAGTACTTC

D gene: TRBD1
J gene: TRBJ1-3
clone size: -
V gene: TRBV7-9
CDR3 protein: CASSSGTVLSGNTIYF
CDR3 DNA: TGTGCCAGCAGCTCCGGGACAGTACTCTCTGGAAACACCATATATTTT

D gene: -
J gene: TRBJ1-2
clone size: few
V gene: TRBV2
CDR3 protein: CASSGGGSYGYTF
CDR3 DNA: TGTGCCAGCAGTGGGGGGGGTTCATATGGCTACACCTTC

D gene: -
J gene: TRBJ1-1
clone size: -
V gene: TRBV5-6
CDR3 protein: CASRQGPTEAFF
CDR3 DNA: TGTGCCAGCAGGCAGGGGCCCACTGAAGCTTTCTTT

D gene: TRBD1
J gene: TRBJ2-1
clone size: -
V gene: TRBV6-4
CDR3 protein: CASSARTGGYNEQFF
CDR3 DNA: TGTGCCAGCAGTGCCCGGACAGGGGGGTACAATGAGCAGTTCTTC

D gene: TRBD1
J gene: TRBJ1-5
clone size: few
V gene: TRBV5-1
CDR3 protein: CASSEGQSDNQPQHF
CDR3 DNA: TGCGCCAGCAGCGAGGGACAGTCGGACAATCAGCCCCAGCATTTT

D gene: -
J gene: TRBJ1-5
clone size: -
V gene: TRBV2
CDR3 protein: CASSEMGARGQPQHF
CDR3 DNA: TGTGCCAGCAGTGAAATGGGGGCTCGGGGCCAGCCCCAGCATTTT

D gene: -
J gene: TRBJ1-3
clone size: few
V gene: TRBV10-2
CDR3 protein: CASSDGFSGNTIYF
CDR3 DNA: TGCGCCAGCAGTGATGGCTTCTCTGGAAACACCATATATTTT

D gene: TRBD1
J gene: TRBJ2-7
clone size: -
V gene: TRBV28
CDR3 protein: CASSLLDRQGSEQYF
CDR3 DNA: TGTGCCAGCAGTCTCCTAGACAGACAGGGGAGCGAGCAGTACTTC

D gene: -
J gene: TRBJ1-1
clone size: once
V gene: TRBV5-1
CDR3 protein: CASSSSRHLNTEAFF
CDR3 DNA: TGCGCCAGCAGCTCCTCAAGACACCTGAACACTGAAGCTTTCTTT

D gene: -
J gene: TRBJ2-2
clone size: -
V gene: TRBV5-1
CDR3 protein: CASSPTPGKNTGELFF
CDR3 DNA: TGCGCCAGCAGCCCCACGCCGGGAAAGAACACCGGGGAGCTGTTTTTT

D gene: TRBD1
J gene: TRBJ2-5
clone size: -
V gene: TRBV9
CDR3 protein: CASSVQQGYQETQYF
CDR3 DNA: TGTGCCAGCAGCGTTCAACAGGGGTACCAAGAGACCCAGTACTTC

D gene: -
J gene: TRBJ1-1
clone size: few
V gene: TRBV12-3/TRBV12-4
CDR3 protein: CASSLIQGPAFF
CDR3 DNA: TGTGCCAGCAGTTTAATTCAGGGTCCAGCTTTCTTT